Listed below are T cell receptor beta chains from one sample, sequenced in a study of shared clonotypes between healthy human individuals. Assay: immunoSEQ multiplex PCR; the TCRdb copy retains only in-frame clones and omits some. The sample includes 2 million to 3 million clones, 80% to 95% of them seen just once. The sequencing input was naive CD4+ T cells from PBMCs. The receptors come from a man younger than 35 in good health. Some clones in this sample may be carry-over from other donors' samples. Both conserved end residues are part of each CDR3. D genes are given only for firm matches. Clone size is shown for a subset of rows, as once, few, many or a class of expanded clone.

.	TRBV5-4	once	TRBJ1-2	TGTGCCAGCAGCTTGAATCCTCAGTTCACTGCTAACTATGGCTACACCTTC	CASSLNPQFTANYGYTF
TRBD2	TRBV5-4	.	TRBJ2-5	TGTGCCAGCAGCTTGGAGGGACTACTACAAGAGACCCAGTACTTC	CASSLEGLLQETQYF
TRBD1	TRBV5-1	few	TRBJ1-1	TGCGCCAGCAGCACTACGGGACAGGACACTGAAGCTTTCTTT	CASSTTGQDTEAFF
.	TRBV29-1	.	TRBJ2-1	TGCAGCGTTGCTCGGTTACTGGACACCCAAAGGAACAATGAGCAGTTCTTC	CSVARLLDTQRNNEQFF
.	TRBV5-5	.	TRBJ2-1	TGTGCCAGCAGCTCGGCTTGGGCCCCGAGCTCCTACAATGAGCAGTTCTTC	CASSSAWAPSSYNEQFF
.	TRBV6-4	.	TRBJ1-5	TGTGCCAGCAGTCTCGACGGAAGGGCGCATCAGCCCCAGCATTTT	CASSLDGRAHQPQHF
.	TRBV28	.	TRBJ1-4	TGTGCCAGCAGTCCAAATCGACTGGCAACTAATGAAAAACTGTTTTTT	CASSPNRLATNEKLFF
TRBD2	TRBV7-3	.	TRBJ2-1	TGTGCCAGCAGCTTAAGGGGGGGACGTTACAATGAGCAGTTCTTC	CASSLRGGRYNEQFF
TRBD1	TRBV6-6	.	TRBJ1-1	TGTGCCAGCAGTCGGGACAGCTACACTGAAGCTTTCTTT	CASSRDSYTEAFF
.	TRBV15	.	TRBJ2-7	TGTGCCACCAGCAGAGGAGGGGAAGACGAGCAGTACTTC	CATSRGGEDEQYF
.	TRBV20-1	.	TRBJ2-7	TGCAGTGCTACTCCATACGAGCAGTACTTC	CSATPYEQYF
.	TRBV27	.	TRBJ1-5	TGTGCCAGCAGTTTACGACAGTATAGCAATCAGCCCCAGCATTTT	CASSLRQYSNQPQHF
.	TRBV4-2	.	TRBJ1-1	TGTGCCAGCAGACGGGGAGGCGCTGAAGCTTTCTTT	CASRRGGAEAFF
.	TRBV18	.	TRBJ1-1	TGTGCCAGCTCACCGAATATCTGGGCCTCAAACACTGAAGCTTTCTTT	CASSPNIWASNTEAFF
.	TRBV4-1	.	TRBJ1-3	TGCGCCAGCAGCCAAGATCCGGGAAACACCATATATTTT	CASSQDPGNTIYF
TRBD1	TRBV19	once	TRBJ2-7	TGTGCCAGTAGTATGGCAACAGGGGGCGGTTCCTACGAGCAGTACTTC	CASSMATGGGSYEQYF
.	TRBV18	.	TRBJ1-3	TGTGCCAGCTCACCAGACAGTCAGTCTGGAAACACCATATATTTT	CASSPDSQSGNTIYF
.	TRBV4-1	.	TRBJ1-2	TGCGCCAGCAGCCACGATGGGGCAGCGGGTGGCTACACCTTC	CASSHDGAAGGYTF
TRBD1	TRBV18	.	TRBJ1-4	TGTGCCAGCTCACCAACATCGGGACAGCCAACTAATGAAAAACTGTTTTTT	CASSPTSGQPTNEKLFF
.	TRBV7-3	.	TRBJ2-7	TGTGCCAGCAGCATCTCAAACTCGGGCGAGCAGTACTTC	CASSISNSGEQYF
TRBD2	TRBV5-1	few	TRBJ2-1	TGCGCCAGCAGCTTGACTAGCGGGTCCTACAATGAGCAGTTCTTC	CASSLTSGSYNEQFF
.	TRBV19	.	TRBJ1-1	TGTGCCAGTAGGAGGGGCTGGACTGAAGCTTTCTTT	CASRRGWTEAFF